This T cell receptor beta chain is from a study of memory CD4+ T cells and cytomegalovirus serostatus. Overall study findings and caveats: CMV serostatus prediction reached median AUC approximately 0.95, or 0.91 with US-trained model. Each of approximately 70 CMV-associated TCRbeta sequences occurred in one to five individuals.

Remarks on this clone: What it binds is unknown.

V gave up 2 bases and J gave up 7 bases, with 15 bases separating them. This CDR3 contains 15 residues. Germline V gives CDR1 SGHTA, CDR2 FQGNSA. The data were produced by immunoSEQ multiplex PCR, yet TCRdb's version contains in-frame clones alone and is incomplete. The sample records over 55,000 clones, roughly 80% being singletons. The sort gate was single viable CD3+CD4+CD8-CD45RO+ cells for memory CD4+ T cells. This chain uses TRBV7-2 with TRBJ1-5, with D uncertain. The receptor was derived from an adult in good health and CMV-seronegative. Sequenced material: memory CD4+ T cells from blood. Written as DNA, the CDR3 is TGTGCCAGCAGCTTATTGGGTCAGGTAGGGCAGCCCCAGCATTTT. It encodes CASSLLGQVGQPQHF. The whole variable domain, remainder taken from reference TRBV7-2 and TRBJ1-5, is GAGVSQSPSNKVTEKGKDVELRCDPISGHTALYWYRQSLGQGLEFLIYFQGNSAPDKSGLPSDRFSAERTGGSVSTLTIQRTQQEDSAVYLCASSLLGQVGQPQHFGDGTRLSIL.